Following are 16 T cell receptor beta chains from one sample sequenced in a study of tumor-infiltrating lymphocytes in primary liver carcinoma. TCR beta cDNA was reverse-transcribed from approximately 0.45 ug of total RNA. The reaction used a constant-region primer and ProtoScript II reverse transcriptase. Researchers made the TCR beta libraries by running three nested multiplex PCR rounds with slightly modified ARM-PCR. Investigators reported that the first two PCR rounds, at around 9 cycles each, used TRBV1-TRBV30 forward primers with a C-beta reverse primer. TCRdb redid the calling of the multiplex PCR reads with MiXCR, one entry per CDR3 protein. The sample has around 81,000 distinct CDR3 sequences, around 75% seen once; the top ten hold roughly an eighth. It was from 20-30 mg of unsorted bulk tissue that RNA and DNA were co-extracted. The source material was liver tumor tissue from sampling region 4. Subset here: tumor region T4, right-lateral pole. Receptors were obtained from a woman aged 55-69 years with primary liver carcinoma and hepatitis B virus infection.

This clonotype is a singleton in its sample. The CDR3 does not end in the conserved phenylalanine or tryptophan, so this is likely a read error. The chain links TRBV6-1 to TRBJ2-7; TRBD2 matches at 9 bases. CDR3 length: 14 residues. Germline CDR1 reads MNHNS; CDR2 reads SASEGT. CDR3 amino acids: CASRASGMSYKQYL. The CDR3 bases are TGTGCCAGCAGGGCTAGCGGGATGAGCTACAAGCAGTACTTA.

Concerning this clonotype itself: At one of its ends the junction is not consistent with the germline gene, which may arise from a read error. The chain is built from TRBV29-1 and TRBJ2-7; perhaps TRBD2 as D (6 bases). The CDR3 sequence is 13 residues long. Germline V gives CDR1 SQVTM, CDR2 ANQGSEA. The CDR3 DNA reads as TGCAGCGTTACACGACACCCAGCGGGCGAGCAGTATTTC. It encodes CSVTRHPAGEQYF.

This chain links TRBV6-5 with TRBJ2-1; D gene ambiguous. V was clipped by 9 bases and J by 2 bases, with 17 bases between them. From germline, CDR1 is MNHEY and CDR2 SVGAGI. The CDR3 totals 15 residues. CDR3 in amino acids: CASNYSPSTYNEQFF. The CDR3 coding sequence is TGTGCCAGTAATTACTCGCCCTCTACCTACAATGAGCAGTTCTTC.

V is TRBV28 and J is TRBJ1-6; the D is unclear. The CDR3 length is 19 residues. V shed 10 bases and J shed 4 bases, with 29 bases lying between them. Germline CDR1 reads MDHEN; CDR2 reads SYDVKM. As DNA, the CDR3 is TGTGCCAACACCACCTTAGCCGGGCCAGTAGGACCTTATAATTCACCCCTCCACTTT. It encodes CANTTLAGPVGPYNSPLHF. The full variable domain, with the rest looked up from reference TRBV28 and TRBJ1-6, is DVKVTQSSRYLVKRTGEKVFLECVQDMDHENMFWYRQDPGLGLRLIYFSYDVKMKEKGDIPEGYSVSREKKERFSLILESASTNQTSMYLCANTTLAGPVGPYNSPLHFGNGTRLTVT.

The chain joins TRBV28 to TRBJ1-2; D possibly corresponds to TRBD1 (5 bases). The CDR3 sequence is 15 residues long. Trimming took off 5 bases at V and 8 bases at J, with 21 bases between the two ends. The germline V gene has CDR1 MDHEN and CDR2 SYDVKM. As DNA, the CDR3 is TGTGCCAGCAGTCCCACTCCCGGGGGGATTGGAGGCTACACCTTC. It specifies CASSPTPGGIGGYTF.

The chain is built from TRBV5-6 and TRBJ2-2, with D uncertain. CDR1 and CDR2 from the germline V gene are SGHDT and YYEEEE. The CDR3 is 15 amino acids. Trimming shortened V by 1 base and J by 4 bases, and 11 bases separated the two germline ends. CDR3 coding DNA: TGTGCCAGCAGCTTGTTTAGCAACGCCACCGGGGAGCTGTTTTTT. Translation gives CASSLFSNATGELFF.

This clonotype was observed a single time. The CDR3 does not end in the conserved phenylalanine or tryptophan, so this is likely a read error. The chain links TRBV11-3 to TRBJ2-1; no clear D. CDR3 length equals 17 residues. Per the germline V gene, CDR1 is SGHNT and CDR2 is YENEEA. CDR3: CVSSLGFGRLSYNEQFY. CDR3 bases: TGTGTCAGCAGCTTAGGGTTCGGCCGGCTTTCCTACAATGAGCAGTTCTAC.

This clonotype was counted a single time. V usage is TRBV12-3 or TRBV12-4 and J usage is TRBJ2-2, with D unclear. The CDR3 totals 15 residues. The germline V and J ends were trimmed by 10 bases and 4 bases, with 19 bases remaining between them. DNA of the CDR3: TGTGCCACCGCCAAAAGGATAACGTCCACCGGGGAGCTGTTTTTT. It yields the protein CATAKRITSTGELFF.

Regarding this clonotype: Its ends do not fully match the called genes, so a read error is possible. The chain joins TRBV5-1 to TRBJ2-7; D may be TRBD2 (5 bases). CDR1 and CDR2 (germline): SGHRS, YFSETQ. The CDR3 is 15 residues long. The CDR3 sequence: CTSSLGRERTYEQYF. CDR3 nucleotides: TGCACCAGCAGCCTGGGAAGGGAGCGGACCTACGAGCAGTACTTC.

A word on this clonotype: The junction differs from germline at one of its ends, possibly a read error. The chain joins TRBV6-5 to TRBJ2-3, with a tentative D call TRBD2 (5 bases). The CDR3 totals 14 residues. Germline V gives CDR1 MNHEY, CDR2 SVGAGI. The CDR3 nucleotides are TGTGCAAGCGCTGGGAGTTCAAGCACAGAAACGCAGTATTTT. Translation: CASAGSSSTETQYF.

The chain joins TRBV12-3 or TRBV12-4 to TRBJ2-1; TRBD2 might be the D (6 bases). There are 17 residues in the CDR3. Trimming took 6 bases from V and 0 from J, leaving 18 bases between them. As DNA, the CDR3 is TGTGCCAGCAGACCCGGGACTTGTGGGAGCTCCTACAATGAGCAGTTCTTC. It translates to CASRPGTCGSSYNEQFF.

The sample holds one count of this clonotype. One end of the junction varies from germline; a read error may be responsible. The chain joins TRBV7-9 to TRBJ2-5, with TRBD2 matching 13 bases. This CDR3 contains 16 residues. CDR1 is SEHNR and CDR2 is FQNEAQ in the germline V gene (reference sequence). The CDR3 nucleotides are TGTGCCAGCAGCCCACGGACTAGCGGGAGCCAAGAGATCCAGTACTTC. Its protein product is CASSPRTSGSQEIQYF. Supplemented by reference TRBV7-9 and TRBJ2-5, the full variable domain reads DTGVSQNPRHKITKRGQNVTFRCDPISEHNRLYWYRQTLGQGPEFLTYFQNEAQLEKSRLLSDRFSAERPKGSFSTLEIQRTEQGDSAMYLCASSPRTSGSQEIQYFGPGTRLLVL.

In its sample, this clonotype was seen many times. This chain uses TRBV28 with TRBJ2-1; tentatively, D is TRBD1 (7 bases). CDR3 length: 16 amino acids. Germline V CDR1 and CDR2: MDHEN, SYDVKM. Deletions cut 6 bases from V and 1 base from J, with 16 bases between. CDR3 nucleotide sequence: TGTGCCAGCAGGCAGGGGGGCTTTAGGTCCTACAATGAGCAGTTCTTC. This translates into CASRQGGFRSYNEQFF.

J is TRBJ1-5 and V is TRBV12-3 or TRBV12-4; weak D call: TRBD1 (5 bases). V shed 6 bases and J shed 5 bases, with 11 bases lying between them. CDR3 length: 13 amino acids. CDR3 region: CASSVAGHQPQHF. CDR3 nucleotides: TGTGCCAGCAGCGTCGCAGGGCATCAGCCCCAGCATTTT.

On this clonotype: The junction differs from germline at one of its ends, possibly a read error. V usage is TRBV12-3 or TRBV12-4 and J usage is TRBJ2-3; D could derive from TRBD1 or TRBD2 (5 bases each). There are 14 residues in the CDR3. In DNA, the CDR3 is TGTGCCATCAGTCCCACGGGGCACACAGATATGCAGTATTTT. Translating gives CAISPTGHTDMQYF.

This clonotype has just one count. V is TRBV11-2 and J is TRBJ1-4; TRBD1 matches at 7 bases. Trimming took 5 bases from V and 17 from J; bases not matched to a gene: 26. The CDR3 sequence is 17 residues long. Germline loops: CDR1 SGHAT, CDR2 FQNNGV. The CDR3, as DNA: TGTGCCAGCAGCGGCCCGGGACAGCCCTCCGGGGGTGAACAGCTCTTTTTT. It yields the protein CASSGPGQPSGGEQLFF.